One and the same sample provided the 25 T cell receptor beta chains below, sequenced in a study of blood T cell repertoires in COVID-19. TCRdb's copy holds only in-frame clones and misses some; the assay was immunoSEQ multiplex PCR. The sample lists fewer than 500,000 clones; roughly 77% were seen once. The sequenced sample consisted of peripheral blood. These receptors were collected from a human donor with acute or convalescent COVID-19. The donor label of this sample is uncertain.

The chain carries TRBV18 and TRBJ2-3; TRBD1 might be the D (6 bases). V lost 3 bases and J lost 2, with 15 bases in between. The V gene's germline CDR1 is KGHSH and CDR2 LQKENI. The CDR3 has 16 residues. CDR3: CASSPLPDSITDTQYF. CDR3 nucleotide sequence: TGTGCCAGCTCACCGCTGCCGGACAGCATCACAGATACGCAGTATTTT.

The chain has TRBV18 and TRBJ1-4; possibly TRBD1 for D (5 bases). V lost 4 bases and J 8 bases, leaving 5 bases between the germline ends. This CDR3 is 11 amino acids long. Germline assignment: CDR1 KGHSH and CDR2 LQKENI. CDR3 sequence reads: CASSRTEKLFF. The CDR3 coding sequence is TGTGCCAGCTCACGGACAGAAAAACTGTTTTTT.

In this sample, this clone turned up a few times. This chain's CDR3 is CASSIVRGNSPLHF. In DNA, the CDR3 is TGTGCCAGTAGTATCGTCCGAGGGAATTCACCCCTCCACTTT. The chain is built from TRBV19 and TRBJ1-6; D gene unclear. The CDR3 consists of 14 residues. Germline V lookup: CDR1 LNHDA, CDR2 SQIVND (reference sequence). Trimming stripped 3 bases from V and 7 bases from J, with 10 bases between. Variable domain in full (rest from reference TRBV19 and TRBJ1-6): DGGITQSPKYLFRKEGQNVTLSCEQNLNHDAMYWYRQDPGQGLRLIYYSQIVNDFQKGDIAEGYSVSREKKESFPLTVTSAQKNPTAFYLCASSIVRGNSPLHFGNGTRLTVT.

V and J are TRBV7-9 and TRBJ1-1, with TRBD1 as a possible D gene (5 bases). The CDR3 length is 15 residues. Germline CDR1 reads SEHNR; CDR2 reads FQNEAQ (reference sequence). The V end lost 5 bases, the J end lost 0 bases, and 13 bases lay between the germline ends. The DNA of the CDR3 is TGTGCCAGCAGCCCCTGGGGCCAGATGAACACTGAAGCTTTCTTT. Protein: CASSPWGQMNTEAFF.

The rearrangement links TRBV6-5 to TRBJ2-3, with 8 bases fitting TRBD1. Germline assignment: CDR1 MNHEY and CDR2 SVGAGI. CDR3 length: 15 residues. The trim removed 2 bases at V and 0 bases at J, leaving 1 base unmatched. Here the CDR3 reads CASSYRTGSTDTQYF. CDR3 nucleotides: TGTGCCAGCAGTTACCGGACAGGGAGCACAGATACGCAGTATTTT.

The J gene is TRBJ1-2, the V gene TRBV11-2; weak D call: TRBD1 (6 bases). Germline V gene data show CDR1 as SGHAT and CDR2 as FQNNGV. The V gene lost 5 bases and the J gene lost 2 bases, with 24 bases spanning the gap. This CDR3 is built from 18 residues. CDR3 loop: CASSLVLAGAVKNYGYTF. The CDR3 bases are TGTGCCAGCAGCCTAGTCTTGGCAGGGGCCGTGAAGAACTATGGCTACACCTTC.

V gene TRBV30 combines with J gene TRBJ1-2; TRBD1 aligns across 8 bases. CDR1 GTSNPN and CDR2 SVGIG come from the germline V gene (reference sequence). V lost 1 base and J lost 8; bases outside the gene matches: 15. This CDR3 has 16 residues. CDR3 bases: TGTGCCTGGAGTGGCCAGACCGGGACAGGTTCTGGGGGCTACACCTTC. Translated, it gives CAWSGQTGTGSGGYTF.

The chain is built from TRBV15 and TRBJ1-5; a weak D match, TRBD1 (6 bases). The V gene lost 5 bases and the J gene lost 0 bases, with 17 bases spanning the gap. The CDR3 contains 17 residues. Germline CDR1 reads LNHNV; CDR2 reads YYDKDF (reference sequence). CDR3 in DNA: TGTGCCACCAGCGGAAACAACAGGGATTTTAGCAATCAGCCCCAGCATTTT. This translates into CATSGNNRDFSNQPQHF.

The gene calls are TRBV6-1 and TRBJ2-7; TRBD2 agrees at 12 bases. V lost 1 base to trimming and J lost 3 bases; unmatched junction nucleotides: 4. Germline lookup yields CDR1 MNHNS and CDR2 SASEGT. The CDR3 contains 16 residues. DNA for the CDR3: TGTGCCAGCAGTGAAGTTCTGACTAGCGGGGGCTACGAGCAGTACTTC. Translated, it gives CASSEVLTSGGYEQYF.

The V gene is TRBV24-1, the J gene TRBJ2-5, with TRBD2 as a possible D gene (5 bases). V lost 0 bases and J lost 3, with 16 bases in between. CDR3 length: 17 amino acids. Germline V gene data show CDR1 as KGHDR and CDR2 as SFDVKD. The CDR3 nucleotides are TGTGCCACCAGTGATTTGTCCCTCTTACTAGAGAAAGAGACCCAGTACTTC. Protein sequence: CATSDLSLLLEKETQYF.

J is TRBJ1-5 and V is TRBV6-1, with D perhaps TRBD1 (6 bases). The V gene lost 1 base and the J gene lost 1 base, with 11 bases spanning the gap. This CDR3 spans 16 amino acids. The germline V gene has CDR1 MNHNS and CDR2 SASEGT. The CDR3 region is CASSEDRVWSNQPQHF. Written as DNA, the CDR3 is TGTGCCAGCAGTGAAGACAGGGTGTGGAGCAATCAGCCCCAGCATTTT.

The chain has TRBV5-4 and TRBJ2-1; a weak D match, TRBD1 (6 bases). The CDR3 covers 17 residues. Germline V gives CDR1 SGHNT, CDR2 YYREEE (reference sequence). The V gene lost 4 bases and the J gene lost 4 bases, with 21 bases spanning the gap. CDR3 nucleotides: TGTGCCAGCAGCCCCGGACAGAAGTATTGGGCATACAATGAGCAGTTCTTC. Translated: CASSPGQKYWAYNEQFF. Full variable domain (rest looked up from reference TRBV5-4 and TRBJ2-1): ETGVTQSPTHLIKTRGQQVTLRCSSQSGHNTVSWYQQALGQGPQFIFQYYREEENGRGNFPPRFSGLQFPNYSSELNVNALELDDSALYLCASSPGQKYWAYNEQFFGPGTRLTVL.

This chain connects TRBV3-1 (or the pseudogene TRBV3-2) to TRBJ1-2; a weak D match, TRBD1 (6 bases). The CDR3 runs to 16 residues. Trimming cost V 4 bases and J 6 bases, with 21 bases left between them. Germline V gives CDR1 LGHDT, CDR2 YNNKEL (reference sequence). CDR3: CASSPETFSGANGYTF. The CDR3 DNA follows: TGTGCCAGCAGCCCCGAGACCTTTTCAGGGGCTAATGGCTACACCTTC.

V and J are TRBV2 and TRBJ1-6; D gene unclear. The CDR3 contains 14 residues. Trimming shortened V by 1 base and J by 7 bases, and 8 bases separated the two germline ends. Germline V gene data show CDR1 as SNHLY and CDR2 as FYNNEI. DNA for the CDR3: TGTGCCAGCAGTGAAGATGTTCGGAATTCACCCCTCCACTTT. Protein product: CASSEDVRNSPLHF.

V gene TRBV4-1 combines with J gene TRBJ1-4; 9 bases align to TRBD1. The V segment lost 6 bases and the J segment 5 bases; nucleotides outside the gene matches: 7. CDR3 length equals 15 residues. The germline V gene encodes CDR1 MGHRA and CDR2 YSYEKL. The CDR3 DNA follows: TGCGCCAGCAGGTGGACCGGGACAGGGAATGAAAAACTGTTTTTT. This encodes CASRWTGTGNEKLFF.

The CDR3 reads CASSLDRLEEKLFF. CDR3 nucleotides: TGTGCCAGCAGTCTGGACAGGTTGGAGGAAAAACTGTTTTTT. The genes are TRBV7-9 and TRBJ1-4; the match to TRBD1 covers 7 bases. With V trimmed by 6 bases and J by 8 bases, 9 bases remained unmatched. Germline CDR1 is SEHNR and CDR2 is FQNEAQ (reference sequence). The CDR3 extends over 14 amino acids.

This rearrangement joins TRBV6-5 to TRBJ2-7; a weak D match, TRBD1 (5 bases). The CDR3 extends over 14 amino acids. The germline gives CDR1 MNHEY, CDR2 SVGAGI. The V end was cut by 6 bases, the J end by 2 bases, with 14 bases between. The CDR3 here is CASRTADGPYEQYF. In DNA form, the CDR3 reads TGTGCCAGCAGGACAGCTGACGGACCCTACGAGCAGTACTTC.

The genes are TRBV29-1 and TRBJ1-1; maybe TRBD1 (6 bases). Deletions cut 8 bases from V and 6 bases from J, with 13 bases between. Germline V lookup: CDR1 SQVTM, CDR2 ANQGSEA. The CDR3 totals 11 residues. CDR3 coding DNA: TGCAGCTCATCGACAGGTCCTGAAGCTTTCTTT. Encoded protein: CSSSTGPEAFF.

The chain is built from TRBV2 and TRBJ1-4, with D perhaps matching TRBD1 (5 bases). Trimming removed 7 bases from V and 4 bases from J, with 13 bases in between. The germline V gene has CDR1 SNHLY and CDR2 FYNNEI. The CDR3 is made up of 14 amino acids. The CDR3 spells CASNRQTNNEKLFF. CDR3 bases: TGTGCCAGCAATCGACAGACCAATAATGAAAAACTGTTTTTT.

The chain joins TRBV2 to TRBJ1-1; weak D call: TRBD1 (5 bases). Trimming left V 8 bases short and J 4 bases short, with 17 bases between. Germline lookup yields CDR1 SNHLY and CDR2 FYNNEI. The CDR3 runs 14 residues. The CDR3 DNA sequence: TGTGCCAGCTCACTCGATGGGGGGTTCACTGAAGCTTTCTTT. It codes for CASSLDGGFTEAFF.

V usage is TRBV15 and J usage is TRBJ1-5; D is ambiguous. Trimming pared 0 bases from V and 2 bases from J, leaving 8 bases between. This CDR3 is built from 15 residues. Germline lookup yields CDR1 LNHNV and CDR2 YYDKDF (reference sequence). The CDR3 sequence: CATSRDQFGNQPQHF. The CDR3, as DNA: TGTGCCACCAGCAGAGACCAGTTTGGCAATCAGCCCCAGCATTTT.

The chain carries TRBV19 and TRBJ1-5; 7 bases agree with TRBD1. This CDR3 is 14 amino acids long. Germline trimming cut 6 bases from V and 4 bases from J; bases unmatched to any gene: 6. The germline CDR1 and CDR2 sequences are LNHDA and SQIVND (reference sequence). CDR3 DNA: TGTGCCAGTAGGAGGGACAGTTTGAATCAGCCCCAGCATTTT. Translated, it gives CASRRDSLNQPQHF.

This sequence joins TRBV30 and TRBJ2-6; D gene uncertain. This CDR3 contains 16 residues. Trimming stripped 2 bases from V and 4 bases from J, with 15 bases between. The germline gives CDR1 GTSNPN, CDR2 SVGIG (reference sequence). The CDR3 sequence: CAWSKFLGEGANVLTF. CDR3 bases: TGTGCCTGGAGTAAATTTTTAGGAGAAGGGGCCAACGTCCTGACTTTC.

The genes are TRBV24-1 and TRBJ2-3, with 11 positions matching TRBD1. The CDR3 extends over 17 amino acids. Germline-derived CDR1 and CDR2 are KGHDR and SFDVKD. The V gene end was trimmed by 3 bases and the J gene end by 4 bases; junction bases not matched to a gene: 8. CDR3 protein: CATSDPPGTGGADTQYF. In nucleotides, the CDR3 is TGTGCCACCAGTGATCCGCCCGGGACAGGGGGAGCAGATACGCAGTATTTT.

The chain recombines TRBV4-1 with TRBJ2-1; 12 nucleotides agree with TRBD2. Trimming at V came to 2 bases and at J to 4 bases, leaving 6 bases not matched to a gene. Germline V gene sequence: CDR1 MGHRA, CDR2 YSYEKL. This CDR3 comprises 17 residues. CDR3 region: CASSQRLAGAAYNEQFF. CDR3 sequence (DNA): TGCGCCAGCAGCCAAAGACTAGCGGGGGCCGCGTACAATGAGCAGTTCTTC.